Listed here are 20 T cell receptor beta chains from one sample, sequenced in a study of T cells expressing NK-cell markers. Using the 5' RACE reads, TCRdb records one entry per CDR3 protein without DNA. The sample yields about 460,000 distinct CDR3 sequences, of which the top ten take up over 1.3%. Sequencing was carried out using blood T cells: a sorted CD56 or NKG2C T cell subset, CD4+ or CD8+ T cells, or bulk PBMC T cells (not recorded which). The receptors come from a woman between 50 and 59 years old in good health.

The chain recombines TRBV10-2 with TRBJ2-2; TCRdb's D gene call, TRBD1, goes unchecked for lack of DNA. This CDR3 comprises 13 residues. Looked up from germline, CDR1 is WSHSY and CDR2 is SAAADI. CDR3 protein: CASRDRAAGELFF.

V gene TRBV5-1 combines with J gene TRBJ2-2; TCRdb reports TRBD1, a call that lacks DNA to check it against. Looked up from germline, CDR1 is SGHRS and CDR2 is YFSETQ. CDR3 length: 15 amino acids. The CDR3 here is CASSVRGRFTGELFF.

CDR3 region: CASSPQTGLGTDTQYF. The rearrangement joins TRBV5-1 to TRBJ2-3; the TCRdb call, TRBD1, lacks DNA for checking. The germline V gene encodes CDR1 SGHRS and CDR2 YFSETQ. CDR3 length equals 16 residues. The full variable domain, in which reference TRBV5-1 and TRBJ2-3 provide the parts outside the CDR3, is KAGVTQTPRYLIKTRGQQVTLSCSPISGHRSVSWYQQTPGQGLQFLFEYFSETQRNKGNFPGRFSGRQFSNSRSEMNVSTLELGDSALYLCASSPQTGLGTDTQYFGPGTRLTVL.

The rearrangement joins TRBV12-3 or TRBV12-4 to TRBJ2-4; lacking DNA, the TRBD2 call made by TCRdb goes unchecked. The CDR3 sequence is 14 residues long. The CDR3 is CASSLGSSKNIQYF.

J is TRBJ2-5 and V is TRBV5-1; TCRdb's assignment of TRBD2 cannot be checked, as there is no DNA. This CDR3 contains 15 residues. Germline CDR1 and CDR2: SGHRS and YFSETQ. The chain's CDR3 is CASSLWLAGEETQYF.

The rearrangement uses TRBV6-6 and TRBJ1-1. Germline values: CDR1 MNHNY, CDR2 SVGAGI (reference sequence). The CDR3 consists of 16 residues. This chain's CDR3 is CASSYERVGGNTEAFF.

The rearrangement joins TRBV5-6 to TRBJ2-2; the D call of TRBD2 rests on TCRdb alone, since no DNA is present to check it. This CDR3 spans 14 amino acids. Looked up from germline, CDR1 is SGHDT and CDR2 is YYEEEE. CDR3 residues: CASSPGLHTGELFF.

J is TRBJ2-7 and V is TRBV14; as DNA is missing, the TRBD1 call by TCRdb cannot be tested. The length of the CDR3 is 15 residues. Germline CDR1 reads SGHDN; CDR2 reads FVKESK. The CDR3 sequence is CASSPGTARGYEQYF.

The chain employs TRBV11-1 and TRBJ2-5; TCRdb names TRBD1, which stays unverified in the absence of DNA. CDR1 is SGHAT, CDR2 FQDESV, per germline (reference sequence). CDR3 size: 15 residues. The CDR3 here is CASSAVMDRKETQYF.

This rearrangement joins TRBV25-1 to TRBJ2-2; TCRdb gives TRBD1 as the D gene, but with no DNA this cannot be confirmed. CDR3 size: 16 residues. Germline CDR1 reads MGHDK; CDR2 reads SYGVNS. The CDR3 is CASSELTGGDTGELFF.

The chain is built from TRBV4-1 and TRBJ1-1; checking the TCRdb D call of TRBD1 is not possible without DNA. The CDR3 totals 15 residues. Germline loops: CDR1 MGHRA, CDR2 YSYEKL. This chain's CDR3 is CASSARQRGNTEAFF.

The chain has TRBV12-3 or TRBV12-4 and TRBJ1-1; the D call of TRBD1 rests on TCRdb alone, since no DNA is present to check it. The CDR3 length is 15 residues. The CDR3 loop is CASRKSTGGSTEAFF.

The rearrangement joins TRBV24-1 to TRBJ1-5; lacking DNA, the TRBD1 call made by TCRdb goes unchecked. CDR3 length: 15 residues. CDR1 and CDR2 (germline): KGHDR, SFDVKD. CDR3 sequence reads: CATSDSTGPGQPQHF.

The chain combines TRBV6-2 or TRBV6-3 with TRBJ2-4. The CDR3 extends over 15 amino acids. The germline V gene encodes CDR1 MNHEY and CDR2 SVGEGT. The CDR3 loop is CASSLLAAAKNIQYF.

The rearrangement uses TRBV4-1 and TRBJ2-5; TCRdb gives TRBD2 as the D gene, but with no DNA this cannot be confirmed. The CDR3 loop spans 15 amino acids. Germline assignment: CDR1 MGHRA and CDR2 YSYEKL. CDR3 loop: CASRRTSGTIETQYF.

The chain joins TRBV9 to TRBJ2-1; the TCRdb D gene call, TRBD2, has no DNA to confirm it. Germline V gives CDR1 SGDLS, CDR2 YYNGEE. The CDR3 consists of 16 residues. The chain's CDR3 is CASSAGLAGAYNEQFF.

The CDR3 here is CASSLVSSAEQYF. This rearrangement joins TRBV7-9 to TRBJ2-7. The CDR3 runs to 13 residues. The germline V gene encodes CDR1 SEHNR and CDR2 FQNEAQ (reference sequence).

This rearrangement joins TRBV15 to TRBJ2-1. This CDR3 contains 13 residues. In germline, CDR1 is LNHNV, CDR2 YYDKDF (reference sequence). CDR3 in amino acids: CATSRDSRDEQFF.

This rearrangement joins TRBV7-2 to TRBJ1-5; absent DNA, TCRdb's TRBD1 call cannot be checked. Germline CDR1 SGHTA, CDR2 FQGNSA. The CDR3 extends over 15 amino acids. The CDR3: CASSLTQGSNQPQHF.

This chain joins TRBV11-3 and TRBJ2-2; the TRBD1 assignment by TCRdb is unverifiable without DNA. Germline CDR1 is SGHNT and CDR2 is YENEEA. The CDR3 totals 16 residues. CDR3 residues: CASSTTNRANTGELFF.